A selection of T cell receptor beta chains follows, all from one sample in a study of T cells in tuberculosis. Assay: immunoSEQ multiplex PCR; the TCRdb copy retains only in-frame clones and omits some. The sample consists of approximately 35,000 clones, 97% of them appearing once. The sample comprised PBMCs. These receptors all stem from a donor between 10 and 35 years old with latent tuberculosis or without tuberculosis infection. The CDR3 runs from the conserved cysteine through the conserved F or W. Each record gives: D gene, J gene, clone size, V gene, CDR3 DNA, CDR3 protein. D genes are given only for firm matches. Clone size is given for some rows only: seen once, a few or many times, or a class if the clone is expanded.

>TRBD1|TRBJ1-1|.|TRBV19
TGTGCCAGTAGTATTGGACAGGGAAGGAACACTGAAGCTTTCTTT
CASSIGQGRNTEAFF
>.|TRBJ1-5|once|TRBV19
TGTGCCAGTAGAACCAGGGGACAACTCAATCAGCCCCAGCATTTT
CASRTRGQLNQPQHF
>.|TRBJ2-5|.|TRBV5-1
TGCGCCAACCCATATACAGGGATCGTAGAGACCCAGTACTTC
CANPYTGIVETQYF
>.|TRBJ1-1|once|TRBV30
TGTGCCTGGAGTGTTGCGGGGAACACTGAAGCTTTCTTT
CAWSVAGNTEAFF
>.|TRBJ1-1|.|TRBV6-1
TGTGCCAGCAGGGTTACAGGGCCCTCGGACACTGAAGCTTTCTTT
CASRVTGPSDTEAFF
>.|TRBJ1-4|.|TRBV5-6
TGTGCCAGCAGCTTGAAGGACAGAGTAGGAAAACTGTTTTTT
CASSLKDRVGKLFF
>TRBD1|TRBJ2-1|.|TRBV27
TGTGCCAGCAGTAAACGGGACAGGGGTGGCGATGAGCAGTTCTTC
CASSKRDRGGDEQFF
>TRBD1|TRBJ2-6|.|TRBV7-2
TGTGCCAGCAGACAGGGGCTCTCTGGGGCCAACGTCCTGACTTTC
CASRQGLSGANVLTF
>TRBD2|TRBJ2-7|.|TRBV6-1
TGTGCCAGCAGTGCGAGCAGCGGGGACTCCTACGAGCAGTACTTC
CASSASSGDSYEQYF
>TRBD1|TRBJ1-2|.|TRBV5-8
TGTGCCAGCAGCTTGGAGGCCCAGGGGGCTTATGGCTACACCTTC
CASSLEAQGAYGYTF
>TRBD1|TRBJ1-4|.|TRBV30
TGTGCCTGGAGCCTGGGACAGGGGATAAATAATGAAAAACTGTTTTTT
CAWSLGQGINNEKLFF
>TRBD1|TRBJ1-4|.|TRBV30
TGTGCCTGGAGTCCCCGGGACAGAAATAATGAAAAACTGTTTTTT
CAWSPRDRNNEKLFF
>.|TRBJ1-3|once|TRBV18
TGTGCCAGCTCGTACCTCGATACGGACACCATATATTTT
CASSYLDTDTIYF
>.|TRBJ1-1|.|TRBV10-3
TGTGCCATCAGTGAAGGACAGCCCATGAACACTGAAGCTTTCTTT
CAISEGQPMNTEAFF
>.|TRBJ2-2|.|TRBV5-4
TGTGCCAGCAGCACTAACACCGGGGAGCTGTTTTTT
CASSTNTGELFF
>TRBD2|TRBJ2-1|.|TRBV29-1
TGCAGCTCCGGACTAGCGGGGAATAATGAGCAGTTCTTC
CSSGLAGNNEQFF
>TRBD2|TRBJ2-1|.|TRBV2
TGTGCCAGCAGTGAGCGACTAGCGGGAGGGGGTGAGCAGTTCTTC
CASSERLAGGGEQFF
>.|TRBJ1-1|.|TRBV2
TGTGCCAGCAGCGGCGGGTCGAACACTGAAGCTTTCTTT
CASSGGSNTEAFF
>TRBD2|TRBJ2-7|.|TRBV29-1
TGCAGCGTTGAAGGGTTCGCTAGCGGAACCTACGAGCAGTACTTC
CSVEGFASGTYEQYF
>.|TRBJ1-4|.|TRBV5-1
TGCGCCAGCAGTCAAGAACCTACAACTAATGAAAAACTGTTTTTT
CASSQEPTTNEKLFF
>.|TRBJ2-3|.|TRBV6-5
TGTGCCAGCAGTTATCCCCGACTCGATAGCACAGATACGCAGTATTTT
CASSYPRLDSTDTQYF
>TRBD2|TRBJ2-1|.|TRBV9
TGTGCCAGCAGCGTAGACCCGGGGGGGCATGAGCAGTTCTTC
CASSVDPGGHEQFF
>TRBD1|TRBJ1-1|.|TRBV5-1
TGCGCCAGCAGCCAAGAACAGGGGTACACTGAAGCTTTCTTT
CASSQEQGYTEAFF
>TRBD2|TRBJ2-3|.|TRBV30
TGTGCCTGGAGTCCGGGGGGTCCAGATACGCAGTATTTT
CAWSPGGPDTQYF
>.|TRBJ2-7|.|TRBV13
TGTGCCAGCAGCTCAGGGGGAGCGGGGGTCAAACCCTACGAGCAGTACTTC
CASSSGGAGVKPYEQYF
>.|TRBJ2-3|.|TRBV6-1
TGTGCCAGCAGCGAAGACCCGGAGGGCCCAGATACGCAGTATTTT
CASSEDPEGPDTQYF
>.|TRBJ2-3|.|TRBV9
TGTGCCAGCACAGCGGACTCTAGCACAGATACGCAGTATTTT
CASTADSSTDTQYF
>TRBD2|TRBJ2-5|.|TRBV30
TGTGCCTGGACCCTAGCGGGGGTGGAGACCCAGTACTTC
CAWTLAGVETQYF
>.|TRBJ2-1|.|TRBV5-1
TGCGCCAGCAGCTTGGACGGCAGGGCAACAGGTGAGCAGTTCTTC
CASSLDGRATGEQFF
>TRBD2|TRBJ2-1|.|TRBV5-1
TGCGCCAGCAGACGCGGGAGCGGGGGTTACAATGAGCAGTTCTTC
CASRRGSGGYNEQFF
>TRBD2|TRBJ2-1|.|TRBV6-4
TGTGCCAGCAGTGCCGGGACTAGCGGGGACTCCTACAATGAGCAGTTCTTC
CASSAGTSGDSYNEQFF
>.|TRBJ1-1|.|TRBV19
TGTGCCAGTAGTACACAGATGAACACTGAAGCTTTCTTT
CASSTQMNTEAFF
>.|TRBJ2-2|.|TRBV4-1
TGCGCCAGCAGCCAAAGACAGAACACCGGGGAGCTGTTTTTT
CASSQRQNTGELFF
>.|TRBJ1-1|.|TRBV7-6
TGTGCCAGCAGTAACAGGGACACTGAAGCTTTCTTT
CASSNRDTEAFF
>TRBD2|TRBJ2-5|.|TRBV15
TGTGCCACCAGCAGTGGTTACGGGGGGGCAATGGAGACCCAGTACTTC
CATSSGYGGAMETQYF
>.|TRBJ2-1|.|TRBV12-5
TGTGCTAGTGGTCCTAACAGGGTCTCCTACAATGAGCAGTTCTTC
CASGPNRVSYNEQFF
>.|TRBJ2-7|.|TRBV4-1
TGCGCCAGCAGGGCCTTCGGGAGCTACGAGCAGTACTTC
CASRAFGSYEQYF
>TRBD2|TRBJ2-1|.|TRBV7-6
TGTGCCAGCAGCTTAGTATCGGGGACTAGCTCCTACAATGAGCAGTTCTTC
CASSLVSGTSSYNEQFF
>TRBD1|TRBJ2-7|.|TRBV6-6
TGTGCCAGCAGCCGGGACAGGCTGGGCCACGAGCAGTACTTC
CASSRDRLGHEQYF
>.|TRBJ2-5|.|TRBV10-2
TGCGCCAGCAGTGTCGGTCCCGCGACAGCACAAGAGACCCAGTACTTC
CASSVGPATAQETQYF
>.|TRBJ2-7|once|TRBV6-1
TGTGCCAGCAGTGATTTATTAGGGGGTGAGCAGTACTTC
CASSDLLGGEQYF
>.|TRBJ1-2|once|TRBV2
TGTGCCAGCAGCGCCGGGGCTAACTATGGCTACACCTTC
CASSAGANYGYTF
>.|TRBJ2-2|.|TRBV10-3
TGTGCCATCAGTAAATTTCCCCCAAGCGGGACAACCGGAGAAGGAAACACCGGGGAGCTGTTTTTT
CAISKFPPSGTTGEGNTGELFF
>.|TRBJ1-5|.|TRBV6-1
TGTGCCAGCACTAGGGACTTTTCTCAGCCCCAGCATTTT
CASTRDFSQPQHF
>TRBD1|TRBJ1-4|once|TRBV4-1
TGCGCCAGCAGCCACCCGACCGGGACAGGGGCTGAAAAACTGTTTTTT
CASSHPTGTGAEKLFF
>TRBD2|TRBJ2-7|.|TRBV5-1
TGCGCCAGCAGCTTGCTGCGGGAGTCCTCTTACGAGCAGTACTTC
CASSLLRESSYEQYF
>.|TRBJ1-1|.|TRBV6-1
TGTGCCAGCAGTGAACAGGGAAGAGGAACCACTGAAGCTTTCTTT
CASSEQGRGTTEAFF
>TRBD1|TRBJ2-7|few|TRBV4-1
TGCGCCAGCAGCTTCAGGGACAGTAATTACGAGCAGTACTTC
CASSFRDSNYEQYF
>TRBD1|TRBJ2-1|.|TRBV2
TGTGCCAGCAGACCTGCGGGACAGGGGAAATACAATGAGCAGTTCTTC
CASRPAGQGKYNEQFF
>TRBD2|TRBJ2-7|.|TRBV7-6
TGTGCCAGCAGCGCCGGACTAGCGGGAGGCGGAATCCCCTACGAGCAGTACTTC
CASSAGLAGGGIPYEQYF
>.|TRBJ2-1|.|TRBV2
TGTGCCAGCAGTGCCGACAGTTCCTACAATGAGCAGTTCTTC
CASSADSSYNEQFF
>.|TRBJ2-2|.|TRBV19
TGTGCCAGTAGTCCAACTCAAACCGGGGAGCTGTTTTTT
CASSPTQTGELFF
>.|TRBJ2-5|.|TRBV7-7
TGTGCCAGCAGCTTGAGGGGAGGAGAGACCCAGTACTTC
CASSLRGGETQYF